Listed here are 30 T cell receptor beta chains from one sample, sequenced in a study of low-dose radiotherapy and immunotherapy resistance in tumors. Both TCRalpha and TCRbeta chains were reverse transcribed with V-gene-specific primers. Amplification of TCRs used a constant-region primer and V-primer adapter for around 19 PCR cycles. TCRdb analysed the reads with MiXCR anew, one entry per CDR3 protein. The sample lists 8,500 to 9,500 distinct CDR3 sequences, almost 70% occurring once. These receptors were obtained from a human donor with advanced metastatic prostate, ovarian, gallbladder or colorectal cancer (not recorded which). This table probably holds off-target reads from a library built for another chain.

The chain carries TRBV5-1 and TRBJ2-1; 13 bases line up with TRBD2. CDR3 size: 15 residues. Germline V lookup: CDR1 SGHRS, CDR2 YFSETQ. Trimming removed 3 bases from V and 9 bases from J; junction bases left unmatched: 6. In DNA form, the CDR3 reads TGCGCCAGCAGCTCCGGACTAGCGGGAGAGGGTGAGCAGTTCTTC. Protein: CASSSGLAGEGEQFF.

In this sample, this clonotype turned up a few times. The chain carries TRBV5-1 and TRBJ2-7; 9 bases are shared with TRBD1. The CDR3 is 15 residues long. Germline V gene data show CDR1 as SGHRS and CDR2 as YFSETQ. V shed 4 bases and J 7 bases; nucleotides not matched to a gene: 12. The CDR3 spells CASSPEGQGFGEQYF. Written as DNA, the CDR3 is TGCGCCAGCAGCCCGGAGGGACAGGGATTTGGTGAGCAGTACTTC.

The V and J genes are TRBV2 and TRBJ1-5; D unclear. The CDR3 sequence is 14 residues long. Per germline, CDR1 SNHLY and CDR2 FYNNEI. V was clipped by 1 base and J by 4 bases, with 8 bases between them. CDR3 in DNA: TGTGCCAGCAGTGAAGGGAGAGGGAATCAGCCCCAGCATTTT. This encodes CASSEGRGNQPQHF.

V is TRBV11-2 and J is TRBJ2-7; TRBD2 might be the D (6 bases). This CDR3 has 16 amino acids. The germline V and J ends were trimmed by 5 bases and 3 bases, with 20 bases remaining between them. CDR1 is SGHAT and CDR2 is FQNNGV in the germline V gene. CDR3 bases: TGTGCCAGCAGCCCCCTCGGGGGTACGAACTACTACGAGCAGTACTTC. Translated: CASSPLGGTNYYEQYF.

This rearrangement joins TRBV20-1 to TRBJ2-7, with D unresolved. Germline V gives CDR1 DFQATT, CDR2 SNEGSKA (reference sequence). CDR3 length: 14 amino acids. V lost 3 bases, J lost 1 base, and 13 bases lay in between. DNA of the CDR3: TGCAGTGCTAGTCGCGGATCCGGATCCTACGAGCAGTACTTC. Amino acids: CSASRGSGSYEQYF.

The chain couples TRBV5-1 to TRBJ1-1; possible D gene TRBD1, 6 bases. V dropped 3 bases and J dropped 1 base, with 13 bases sitting between them. This CDR3 comprises 15 residues. Germline V gene sequence: CDR1 SGHRS, CDR2 YFSETQ. As DNA, the CDR3 is TGCGCCAGCAGCTCTGAGGGACACGCGAACACTGAAGCTTTCTTT. Residues: CASSSEGHANTEAFF. The entire variable domain, with the rest obtained from reference TRBV5-1 and TRBJ1-1, is as follows: KAGVTQTPRYLIKTRGQQVTLSCSPISGHRSVSWYQQTPGQGLQFLFEYFSETQRNKGNFPGRFSGRQFSNSRSEMNVSTLELGDSALYLCASSSEGHANTEAFFGQGTRLTVV.

V is TRBV6-8 and J is TRBJ2-3; D may correspond to TRBD1 or TRBD2 (6 bases each). V was trimmed by 3 bases and J by 0 bases, leaving 10 bases between them. CDR1 MNHGY and CDR2 SAAAGT come from the germline V gene. CDR3 size: 15 residues. In DNA form, the CDR3 reads TGTGCCAGCAGTTATACGGGGGCCAGCACAGATACGCAGTATTTT. As protein: CASSYTGASTDTQYF.

CDR3 residues: CASSFSSGGRGTQYF. The CDR3, as DNA: TGTGCCAGCAGCTTCAGTAGCGGGGGGCGTGGGACCCAGTACTTC. The genes are TRBV7-2 and TRBJ2-5; TRBD2 matches 10 bases. Trimming took 3 bases from V and 7 from J; bases not matched to a gene: 8. The length of the CDR3 is 15 residues. The germline V gene has CDR1 SGHTA and CDR2 FQGNSA. Full variable domain (rest looked up from reference TRBV7-2 and TRBJ2-5): GAGVSQSPSNKVTEKGKDVELRCDPISGHTALYWYRQSLGQGLEFLIYFQGNSAPDKSGLPSDRFSAERTGGSVSTLTIQRTQQEDSAVYLCASSFSSGGRGTQYFGPGTRLLVL.

This clonotype appeared a few times. The chain carries TRBV28 and TRBJ2-5; tentatively, D is TRBD2 (6 bases). CDR1 is MDHEN and CDR2 is SYDVKM in the germline V gene. This CDR3 contains 14 residues. V dropped 8 bases and J dropped 7 bases, with 20 bases sitting between them. This chain's CDR3 is CASDTSLARATQYF. As DNA, the CDR3 is TGTGCCAGCGATACCTCGCTAGCGCGAGCGACCCAGTACTTC.

The chain employs TRBV28 and TRBJ2-5, with D unclear. The CDR3 consists of 15 residues. V lost 10 bases to trimming and J lost 5 bases, with 23 bases between them. The germline gives CDR1 MDHEN, CDR2 SYDVKM. As DNA, the CDR3 is TGTGCCACCAATAAAGGGTTCTCCCCAAGGGAGACCCAGTACTTC. Protein product: CATNKGFSPRETQYF.

V and J are TRBV20-1 and TRBJ1-2; D ambiguous. This CDR3 is 12 amino acids long. The ends were cut back, 1 base at V and 4 bases at J, with 7 bases in the middle. Germline V gene lookup returns CDR1 DFQATT and CDR2 SNEGSKA (reference sequence). CDR3 sequence reads: CSARVASYGYTF. Here the CDR3 DNA reads TGCAGTGCTAGAGTCGCCTCCTATGGCTACACCTTC.

The chain carries TRBV6-4 and TRBJ2-1; possible D gene TRBD1, 6 bases. V lost 0 bases to trimming and J lost 8 bases, with 14 bases between them. Germline CDR1 is MRHNA and CDR2 is SNTAGT. The CDR3 length is 15 residues. Here the CDR3 reads CASSDSGAGAYEQFF. The CDR3 coding sequence is TGTGCCAGCAGTGACTCCGGCGCAGGGGCCTATGAGCAGTTCTTC.

The rearrangement joins TRBV4-3 to TRBJ1-1, with 9 positions matching TRBD1. Trimming took 3 bases from V and 4 from J; bases not matched to a gene: 3. Germline V gene lookup returns CDR1 LGHNA and CDR2 YSLEER. CDR3 length: 14 amino acids. The CDR3 sequence: CASSQGQGLTEAFF. CDR3 nucleotides: TGCGCCAGCAGCCAGGGACAGGGACTCACTGAAGCTTTCTTT.

The chain employs TRBV6-2 or TRBV6-3 and TRBJ1-6, with D possibly TRBD1 on 6 matching bases. In germline, CDR1 is MNHEY, CDR2 SVGEGT. V was shortened by 6 bases and J by 7 bases, with 13 bases between the two germline ends. This CDR3 has 14 amino acids. The DNA for the CDR3 is TGTGCCAGCAGGAAAACAGGGAGGAATTCACCCCTCCACTTT. Amino acid sequence: CASRKTGRNSPLHF.

The V call is TRBV19, the J call TRBJ2-3; 10 nucleotides line up with TRBD2. The CDR3 loop spans 15 amino acids. Trimming at V came to 6 bases and at J to 2 bases, leaving 5 bases not matched to a gene. From germline, CDR1 is LNHDA and CDR2 SQIVND (reference sequence). For the CDR3, the DNA is TGTGCCAGTAGGGGACTAGCGCTTGACACAGATACGCAGTATTTT. Translation: CASRGLALDTDTQYF.

This clonotype has just a few counts. V usage is TRBV2 and J usage is TRBJ1-3; 7 positions agree with TRBD1. V trimming: 5 bases; J trimming: 6 bases; junction bases outside the gene matches: 10. CDR1 and CDR2 from the germline V gene are SNHLY and FYNNEI. CDR3 length: 15 amino acids. The CDR3 spells CASSTTGAKQNTIYF. Written as DNA, the CDR3 is TGTGCCAGCAGTACTACAGGGGCGAAGCAAAACACCATATATTTT.

This clonotype has more than one count but fewer than ten. The chain employs TRBV6-1 and TRBJ1-5; the D gene is possibly TRBD1 (6 bases). V lost 1 base and J 1 base, leaving 17 bases between the germline ends. The CDR3 is 18 amino acids. Germline CDR1 reads MNHNS; CDR2 reads SASEGT. Here the CDR3 reads CASSEVRGGAFSNQPQHF. CDR3 sequence (DNA): TGTGCCAGCAGTGAAGTGAGGGGGGGCGCTTTCAGCAATCAGCCCCAGCATTTT.

This chain joins TRBV7-9 and TRBJ2-7; 12 bases line up with TRBD2. Trimming removed 5 bases from V and 5 bases from J; junction bases left unmatched: 7. The germline V gene encodes CDR1 SEHNR and CDR2 FQNEAQ (reference sequence). This CDR3 is built from 15 residues. In DNA form, the CDR3 reads TGTGCCAGCAGCCCCACTAGCGGGAGGAATGACGAGCAGTACTTC. Amino acids: CASSPTSGRNDEQYF.

This clonotype was observed a few times. The chain joins TRBV12-3 or TRBV12-4 to TRBJ2-1; tentatively, D is TRBD1 or TRBD2 (5 bases each). This CDR3 contains 18 residues. V lost 2 bases to trimming and J lost 0 bases, with 17 bases between them. The CDR3 DNA follows: TGTGCCAGCAGTTTACTCGGGGCTAGCTGGAGCTCCTACAATGAGCAGTTCTTC. This translates into CASSLLGASWSSYNEQFF.

The chain couples TRBV6-6 to TRBJ1-2; D remains ambiguous. The germline V and J ends were trimmed by 10 bases and 4 bases, with 16 bases remaining between them. The CDR3 loop spans 13 amino acids. The V gene's germline CDR1 is MNHNY and CDR2 SVGAGI (reference sequence). CDR3 DNA: TGTGCCACCACACGGGTGGAGGGCTATGGCTACACCTTC. Its protein product is CATTRVEGYGYTF.

V and J are TRBV5-4 and TRBJ1-4; D gene uncertain. Germline V lookup: CDR1 SGHNT, CDR2 YYREEE (reference sequence). V gave up 4 bases and J gave up 0 bases, with 10 bases separating them. This CDR3 comprises 15 residues. Written as DNA, the CDR3 is TGTGCCAGCAGCCCCGATTATGCAACTAATGAAAAACTGTTTTTT. Translated: CASSPDYATNEKLFF.

This clonotype was observed a few times. The chain combines TRBV20-1 with TRBJ2-6; 8 bases are shared with TRBD1. This CDR3 contains 16 residues. V shed 1 base and J 1 base; nucleotides not matched to a gene: 3. The germline gives CDR1 DFQATT, CDR2 SNEGSKA (reference sequence). The CDR3 sequence: CSARAGGASGANVLTF. In DNA, the CDR3 is TGCAGTGCTAGAGCAGGGGGCGCATCTGGGGCCAACGTCCTGACTTTC.

This rearrangement joins TRBV20-1 to TRBJ1-4, with 8 positions matching TRBD1. CDR1 and CDR2 (germline): DFQATT, SNEGSKA (reference sequence). The CDR3 totals 13 residues. V lost 5 bases to trimming and J lost 6 bases; unmatched junction nucleotides: 5. CDR3 residues: CSAVTGGDEKLFF. CDR3 in DNA: TGCAGTGCTGTTACAGGGGGGGATGAAAAACTGTTTTTT.

V and J are TRBV5-1 and TRBJ2-1; a weak D match, TRBD1 (6 bases). The CDR3 is 18 residues long. Per germline, CDR1 SGHRS and CDR2 YFSETQ. Trimming shortened V by 2 bases and J by 9 bases, and 27 bases separated the two germline ends. The CDR3 protein is CASSFYINRVTSVGEQFF. The DNA for the CDR3 is TGCGCCAGCAGCTTCTACATAAACAGGGTAACATCCGTCGGTGAGCAGTTCTTC.

Only a few counts were recorded for this clonotype. The chain uses TRBV6-1 and TRBJ1-5; D might be TRBD1 (5 bases). The germline gives CDR1 MNHNS, CDR2 SASEGT. Trimming pared 6 bases from V and 7 bases from J, leaving 16 bases between. This CDR3 is built from 14 residues. CDR3 region: CASSAIGGGQPQHF. In nucleotides, the CDR3 is TGTGCCAGCAGCGCAATTGGGGGTGGGCAGCCCCAGCATTTT.

Only one count was recorded for this clonotype. The chain couples TRBV10-3 to TRBJ1-1; 8 nucleotides match TRBD1. The CDR3 consists of 14 residues. V gave up 3 bases and J gave up 3 bases; unmatched junction bases: 3. The germline CDR1 and CDR2 sequences are ENHRY and SYGVKD. The chain's CDR3 is CAISDRGRDTEAFF. CDR3 DNA sequence: TGTGCCATCAGTGACAGGGGGCGCGACACTGAAGCTTTCTTT.

CDR3 protein: CATGQGFGSYNSPLHF. CDR3 DNA sequence: TGTGCCACCGGACAGGGGTTTGGGTCCTATAATTCACCCCTCCACTTT. The genes are TRBV6-6 and TRBJ1-6; 9 bases line up with TRBD1. V shed 10 bases, J shed 1 base, and the junction held 8 bases outside the gene matches. Germline V gene sequence: CDR1 MNHNY, CDR2 SVGAGI (reference sequence). The CDR3 is 16 residues long.

This clonotype was seen just once. The rearrangement joins TRBV7-9 to TRBJ2-1; a weak D match, TRBD1 (6 bases). The CDR3 extends over 13 amino acids. Germline CDR1 SEHNR, CDR2 FQNEAQ (reference sequence). Trimming shortened V by 5 bases and J by 8 bases, and 13 bases separated the two germline ends. CDR3 DNA sequence: TGTGCCAGCAGCCGAACAGGGCCGGATGAGCAGTTCTTC. Encoded protein: CASSRTGPDEQFF. Looking up the rest from reference TRBV7-9 and TRBJ2-1 gives the full variable domain: DTGVSQNPRHKITKRGQNVTFRCDPISEHNRLYWYRQTLGQGPEFLTYFQNEAQLEKSRLLSDRFSAERPKGSFSTLEIQRTEQGDSAMYLCASSRTGPDEQFFGPGTRLTVL.

As DNA, the CDR3 is TGTGCCAGCAGCAGATTAGCGGGTGCTCAACCCGGGGAGCTGTTTTTT. Protein sequence: CASSRLAGAQPGELFF. This chain connects TRBV7-8 to TRBJ2-2; 7 bases are shared with TRBD2. Trimming at V came to 5 bases and at J to 6 bases, leaving 12 bases not matched to a gene. This CDR3 spans 16 amino acids. CDR1 is SGHVS, CDR2 FQNEAQ, per germline.

V is TRBV28 and J is TRBJ2-1, with D possibly called TRBD1 or TRBD2 (6 bases each). Germline V gene data show CDR1 as MDHEN and CDR2 as SYDVKM. Trimming left V 5 bases short and J 8 bases short, with 16 bases between. CDR3 size: 14 residues. Here the CDR3 DNA reads TGTGCCAGCAGTACCGGGGGCAAAATCGATGAGCAGTTCTTC. Its protein is CASSTGGKIDEQFF.